The source of this TCR beta chain is a study of regulatory T cells in long-lasting Graves disease. Documented time point: persistent/refractory GD, antithyroid drugs over 5 years with positive TRAb. PBMCs were the source of the RNA used for TCR sequencing. Investigators report Graves' disease was diagnosed under American Thyroid Association guidelines. Tubes containing EDTA received about 10 milliliters of drawn peripheral blood. Trimming removed 2 bases from V and 2 bases from J, with 22 bases in between. This CDR3 contains 19 residues. Germline-derived CDR1 and CDR2 are MDHEN and SYDVKM. For TCR beta, libraries came from iRepertoire HTBI primers and Arm-PCR of CDR3 regions. TCRdb used MiXCR to reprocess the multiplex PCR reads, holding one entry per CDR3 protein. The profile shows roughly 300,000 distinct CDR3 sequences, around 20% of them singletons. General study points: Among samples with persistent disease, TRBV28, TRBJ1-2 and TRBJ2-5 were favored.

The sample holds many counts of this clonotype. The antigen is not known. The sample consisted of peripheral blood mononuclear cells (PBMCs), taken when the disease was refractory, from a patient treated with antithyroid drugs. V usage is TRBV28 and J usage is TRBJ1-5; a possible D gene is TRBD1 (6 bases). This receptor was identified in a female donor with Graves disease. CDR3: CASSLLSFRGASGNQPQHF. CDR3 nucleotide sequence: TGTGCCAGCAGTTTACTTTCATTTCGGGGGGCTTCTGGCAATCAGCCCCAGCATTTT.